This TCR beta chain was sequenced in a study of blood T cells in healthy people across ages. Primed by a sample-barcoded 5' primer and a J-beta primer mix, a second PCR proceeded for roughly 6 to 12 cycles. Using its own MiXCR run on the 5' RACE reads, TCRdb lists one record per CDR3 protein. Altogether about 1.4 million distinct CDR3 sequences are present, approximately 59% being singletons, with the ten largest covering more than 6%. This clonotype turned up a few times. The receptor was isolated from a man between 18 and 35 years old in good health. Sequences were obtained from blood.

CDR3 nucleotide sequence: TGCAGTGCTAGAGATCAAGGGACGTATAGCAATCAGCCCCAGCATTTT. Translation gives CSARDQGTYSNQPQHF. The chain uses TRBV20-1 and TRBJ1-5; a weak D match, TRBD1 (5 bases). The germline V and J ends were trimmed by 0 bases and 0 bases, with 12 bases remaining between them. Germline V gene sequence: CDR1 DFQATT, CDR2 SNEGSKA (reference sequence). The CDR3 loop spans 16 amino acids.